These 18 T cell receptor beta chains were sequenced from one sample in a study of memory CD4+ T cells and cytomegalovirus serostatus. Sequencing used immunoSEQ multiplex PCR; TCRdb keeps in-frame clones, though not all of them. The data hold around 32,000 clones, with about 75% observed a single time. The sort gate was single viable CD3+CD4+CD8-CD45RO+ cells for memory CD4+ T cells. The sequenced material came from memory CD4+ T cells from blood. The source is an adult in good health and CMV-seronegative. Some clones in this sample may be carry-over from other donors' samples.

CDR3 protein: CASSLIGVTQHF. The CDR3 nucleotides read TGTGCCAGCAGCTTAATAGGAGTAACACAGCATTTT. The chain employs TRBV7-9 and TRBJ1-5; D unresolved. Between the trimmed V and J ends, which lost 2 bases and 13 bases, there was a span of 12 bases. From germline, CDR1 is SEHNR and CDR2 FQNEAQ (reference sequence). CDR3 length: 12 amino acids.

The rearrangement uses TRBV10-3 and TRBJ1-4; D remains ambiguous. The germline V gene encodes CDR1 ENHRY and CDR2 SYGVKD. V was clipped by 3 bases and J by 7 bases, with 3 bases between them. The CDR3 spans 11 residues. The DNA of the CDR3 is TGTGCCATCAGTGAAGGTGAAAAACTGTTTTTT. Translation: CAISEGEKLFF.

The CDR3 region is CASSWAPNTEAFF. CDR3 nucleotides: TGCGCCAGCAGCTGGGCCCCGAACACTGAAGCTTTCTTT. The chain is built from TRBV5-1 and TRBJ1-1, with D unresolved. This CDR3 is 13 amino acids long. From germline, CDR1 is SGHRS and CDR2 YFSETQ. Trimming removed 3 bases from V and 1 base from J, with 7 bases in between. Drawing the rest from reference TRBV5-1 and TRBJ1-1, the complete variable domain is KAGVTQTPRYLIKTRGQQVTLSCSPISGHRSVSWYQQTPGQGLQFLFEYFSETQRNKGNFPGRFSGRQFSNSRSEMNVSTLELGDSALYLCASSWAPNTEAFFGQGTRLTVV.

The chain joins TRBV5-8 to TRBJ1-1; unclear D gene. The CDR3 consists of 14 residues. Trimming removed 2 bases at V and 0 bases at J, with 8 bases between. Germline-derived CDR1 and CDR2 are SGHTS and YDEGEE. Here the CDR3 DNA reads TGTGCCAGCAGCTTACAGCTCATGAACACTGAAGCTTTCTTT. It yields the protein CASSLQLMNTEAFF.

V is TRBV6-5 and J is TRBJ2-2; no clear D. The ends were cut back, 6 bases at V and 0 bases at J, with 11 bases in the middle. Germline lookup yields CDR1 MNHEY and CDR2 SVGAGI. This CDR3 has 15 residues. The CDR3 bases are TGTGCCAGCAGCCGGCAGACCTCGAACACCGGGGAGCTGTTTTTT. It translates to CASSRQTSNTGELFF.

A few counts support this clone. The V and J genes are TRBV28 and TRBJ1-1; 7 bases line up with TRBD1. V was pared by 5 bases and J by 5 bases, with 5 bases of the junction left unmatched. The CDR3 runs to 13 residues. Germline V CDR1 and CDR2: MDHEN, SYDVKM. The CDR3 DNA follows: TGTGCCAGCAGTACCCCAGGGGGGACTGAAGCTTTCTTT. This translates into CASSTPGGTEAFF.

The chain joins TRBV5-6 to TRBJ1-2, with D perhaps TRBD1 (5 bases). Trimming removed 0 bases at V and 4 bases at J, with 10 bases between. Germline-derived CDR1 and CDR2 are SGHDT and YYEEEE. The CDR3 consists of 14 residues. Written as DNA, the CDR3 is TGTGCCAGCAGCTTGGCTGGGGCCCTCTATGGCTACACCTTC. Translated: CASSLAGALYGYTF. Using reference TRBV5-6 and TRBJ1-2 for the parts outside the CDR3, the full variable domain is DAGVTQSPTHLIKTRGQQVTLRCSPKSGHDTVSWYQQALGQGPQFIFQYYEEEERQRGNFPDRFSGHQFPNYSSELNVNALLLGDSALYLCASSLAGALYGYTFGSGTRLTVV.

The rearrangement uses TRBV9 and TRBJ1-1; the D is unclear. The CDR3 has 15 residues. Germline CDR1 is SGDLS and CDR2 is YYNGEE. Trimming shortened V by 0 bases and J by 0 bases, and 9 bases separated the two germline ends. The CDR3 DNA reads TGTGCCAGCAGCGTAGGTCCCGGGATGAACACTGAAGCTTTCTTT. It specifies CASSVGPGMNTEAFF.

The rearrangement uses TRBV4-2 and TRBJ2-2; D gene ambiguous. The CDR3 has 14 residues. Deletions cut 4 bases from V and 6 bases from J, with 12 bases between. Per the germline V gene, CDR1 is LGHNA and CDR2 is YNFKEQ. This CDR3 is CASSPSIGSGELFF. CDR3 sequence (DNA): TGTGCCAGCAGCCCTTCGATCGGGTCCGGGGAGCTGTTTTTT.

The J gene is TRBJ1-2, the V gene TRBV11-2; D gene uncertain. The length of the CDR3 is 15 residues. The V gene's germline CDR1 is SGHAT and CDR2 FQNNGV. The V and J ends lost 7 bases and 6 bases respectively, with 21 bases between them. In DNA form, the CDR3 reads TGTGCCAGCACCCCCCGGTCCATCTTGGTGGATGGCTACACCTTC. Its protein is CASTPRSILVDGYTF.

The V and J genes are TRBV13 and TRBJ2-3; D uncertain. V lost 7 bases to trimming and J lost 0 bases, with 11 bases between them. CDR1 is PRHDT and CDR2 is FYEKMQ in the germline V gene (reference sequence). This CDR3 has 14 residues. This CDR3 reads CASTHLSSTDTQYF. The CDR3 DNA is TGTGCCAGCACCCATTTATCTAGCACAGATACGCAGTATTTT.

V gene TRBV28 combines with J gene TRBJ1-2, with 9 bases lining up with TRBD1. CDR1 and CDR2 (germline): MDHEN, SYDVKM. The CDR3 consists of 15 residues. V gave up 7 bases and J gave up 4 bases; unmatched junction bases: 10. The CDR3 region has the DNA TGTGCCAGCACAATGGGACAGGGCGTTACCTATGGCTACACCTTC. This gives the protein CASTMGQGVTYGYTF.

The chain recombines TRBV5-1 with TRBJ2-5, with D hard to call. Germline CDR1 and CDR2: SGHRS and YFSETQ. CDR3 length: 14 amino acids. V lost 0 bases, J lost 2 bases, and 8 bases lay in between. CDR3 loop: CASSLGVGQETQYF. CDR3 DNA sequence: TGCGCCAGCAGCTTGGGGGTGGGGCAAGAGACCCAGTACTTC. Looking up the rest from reference TRBV5-1 and TRBJ2-5 gives the full variable domain: KAGVTQTPRYLIKTRGQQVTLSCSPISGHRSVSWYQQTPGQGLQFLFEYFSETQRNKGNFPGRFSGRQFSNSRSEMNVSTLELGDSALYLCASSLGVGQETQYFGPGTRLLVL.

This clone came up a few times. The gene calls are TRBV29-1 and TRBJ1-2; D gene uncertain. CDR1 is SQVTM and CDR2 is ANQGSEA in the germline V gene. The CDR3 is 13 residues long. The ends were cut back, 6 bases at V and 3 bases at J, with 14 bases in the middle. The DNA for the CDR3 is TGCAGCGTGCGGGGAGGGAATGACTATGGCTACACCTTC. This sequence encodes CSVRGGNDYGYTF. The full variable domain, in which reference TRBV29-1 and TRBJ1-2 provide the parts outside the CDR3, is SAVISQKPSRDICQRGTSLTIQCQVDSQVTMMFWYRQQPGQSLTLIATANQGSEATYESGFVIDKFPISRPNLTFSTLTVSNMSPEDSSIYLCSVRGGNDYGYTFGSGTRLTVV.

The chain combines TRBV5-6 with TRBJ2-7; D is perhaps TRBD1 or TRBD2 (5 bases each). The CDR3 is made up of 12 amino acids. Trimming stripped 4 bases from V and 3 bases from J, with 8 bases between. CDR1 is SGHDT and CDR2 is YYEEEE in the germline V gene. CDR3 in amino acids: CASSRGDYEQYF. CDR3 nucleotides: TGTGCCAGCAGCAGGGGAGACTACGAGCAGTACTTC.

This clone was seen a handful of times. The gene calls are TRBV6-5 and TRBJ1-1; D is uncertain. CDR3 length: 12 residues. V shed 7 bases and J shed 5 bases, with 11 bases lying between them. Germline lookup yields CDR1 MNHEY and CDR2 SVGAGI. CDR3 residues: CASNGVGTEAFF. The CDR3 region has the DNA TGTGCCAGCAACGGGGTGGGGACTGAAGCTTTCTTT.

V gene TRBV11-2 combines with J gene TRBJ2-7; D is unresolved. Trimming took 2 bases from V and 3 from J, leaving 14 bases between them. Germline CDR1 and CDR2: SGHAT and FQNNGV. This CDR3 is 15 amino acids long. CDR3 in amino acids: CASSLNHGLIYEQYF. The CDR3 nucleotides are TGTGCCAGCAGCTTAAATCATGGTCTCATCTACGAGCAGTACTTC.

J is TRBJ2-1 and V is TRBV25-1; no firm D call. The V end was cut by 5 bases, the J end by 6 bases, with 17 bases between. The CDR3 extends over 15 amino acids. Germline lookup yields CDR1 MGHDK and CDR2 SYGVNS. The CDR3 region has the DNA TGTGCCAGCAGTATCCCCTTTCAGTTTGGCAATGAGCAGTTCTTC. Protein product: CASSIPFQFGNEQFF.